The present T cell receptor (beta chain) was sequenced within a study of blood T cell repertoires in COVID-19. Study context: Cohort 3 donors were reported recovered after two negative PCRs, clearance, or symptom resolution.

Clinical history reported by participants formed the basis on which cohorts were assigned. CDR1 is SGHNT, CDR2 YYREEE, per germline (reference sequence). The CDR3 runs 14 residues. V was pared by 0 bases and J by 2 bases, with 7 bases between. The table came from immunoSEQ multiplex PCR; TCRdb's copy has only in-frame clones and leaves some out. The sample carries 400,000 or so clones, over 75% recorded once. Sequencing was carried out using PBMCs or T cells enriched from blood (not recorded which). The genes are TRBV5-4 and TRBJ2-3; perhaps TRBD1 as D (5 bases). The TCR comes from a man aged 40-49 years in a cohort exposed to, infected with or recovered from COVID-19 (not recorded which). Here the CDR3 DNA reads TGTGCCAGCAGCTTGGAGGGGCCCACAGATACGCAGTATTTT. Translating gives CASSLEGPTDTQYF.